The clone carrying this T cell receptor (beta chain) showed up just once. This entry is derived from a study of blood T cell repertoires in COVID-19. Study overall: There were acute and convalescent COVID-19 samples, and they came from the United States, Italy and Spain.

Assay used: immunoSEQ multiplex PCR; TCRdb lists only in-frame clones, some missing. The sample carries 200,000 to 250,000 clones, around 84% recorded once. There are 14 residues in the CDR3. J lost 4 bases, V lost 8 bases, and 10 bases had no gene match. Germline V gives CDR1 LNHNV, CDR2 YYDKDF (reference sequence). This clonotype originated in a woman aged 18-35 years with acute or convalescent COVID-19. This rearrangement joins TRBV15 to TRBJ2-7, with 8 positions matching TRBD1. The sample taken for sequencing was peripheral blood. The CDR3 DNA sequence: TGTGCCACCTCCGACGGCGGGACAGGATACGAGCAGTACTTC. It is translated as CATSDGGTGYEQYF.